One and the same sample provided the 12 T cell receptor beta chains below, sequenced in a study of T-cell memory formation after mild COVID-19. Via MiXCR, TCRdb re-called the 5' RACE reads, giving one row per CDR3 protein. The sample shows over 35,000 distinct CDR3 sequences, roughly 9.8% of them seen only once. Sequences were obtained from PBMCs or a T cell subset sorted from them (not recorded which). Receptors were obtained from an adult woman who had mild COVID-19 (a few samples of this study predate the infection). Cell type and time point are not known.

The chain couples TRBV30 to TRBJ1-2; 9 positions agree with TRBD1. Unmatched junction bases numbered 16, after V lost 5 bases and J lost 6 bases. This CDR3 has 16 amino acids. Germline loops: CDR1 GTSNPN, CDR2 SVGIG (reference sequence). The CDR3 protein is CAWGTGTGISMDGYTF. CDR3 DNA: TGTGCCTGGGGGACCGGGACAGGGATATCGATGGATGGCTACACCTTC.

This clonotype was counted at least ten times. The chain uses TRBV23-1 and TRBJ2-6; D gene uncertain. TRBV23-1 is identified as an open reading frame with a role that is uncertain. V gave up 2 bases and J gave up 0 bases, with 20 bases separating them. CDR3 length equals 20 residues. The CDR3 reads CASSQLKGHRRCSGANVLTF. CDR3 DNA: TGCGCCAGCAGTCAACTCAAAGGGCACCGGCGATGCTCTGGGGCCAACGTCCTGACTTTC.

The V call is TRBV5-1, the J call TRBJ1-1; 9 bases line up with TRBD1. Germline V gene sequence: CDR1 SGHRS, CDR2 YFSETQ. With 4 bases clipped from V and 2 bases from J, the junction kept 9 bases outside the gene matches. The CDR3 runs to 16 residues. For the CDR3, the DNA is TGCGCCAGCAGCCAGATAAGGACAGGGGATAACACTGAAGCTTTCTTT. Protein product: CASSQIRTGDNTEAFF.

V and J are TRBV6-2 or TRBV6-3 and TRBJ2-3; D gene unclear. Germline lookup yields CDR1 MNHEY and CDR2 SVGEGT. V was clipped by 5 bases and J by 2 bases, with 8 bases between them. The CDR3 loop spans 13 amino acids. In nucleotides, the CDR3 is TGTGCCAGCAGTCCGGGTCCCACAGATACGCAGTATTTT. This encodes CASSPGPTDTQYF.

This clonotype is labeled medium-sized. This chain connects TRBV7-6 to TRBJ2-5; possible D gene TRBD2, 5 bases. CDR1 and CDR2 (germline): SGHVS, FNYEAQ. This CDR3 has 15 amino acids. Trimming cost V 0 bases and J 1 base, with 9 bases left between them. The CDR3 DNA reads TGTGCCAGCAGCTTAGCTAGCCGGGGCCAAGAGACCCAGTACTTC. Encoded protein: CASSLASRGQETQYF.

V gene TRBV6-5 combines with J gene TRBJ2-7; D is undetermined. Per germline, CDR1 MNHEY and CDR2 SVGAGI. Trimming removed 4 bases at V and 7 bases at J, with 11 bases between. This CDR3 spans 12 amino acids. The CDR3 region has the DNA TGTGCCAGCAGTTCTCTATTCGGGGAGCAGTACTTC. Its translation: CASSSLFGEQYF.

This clonotype appeared a few times. CDR3 coding DNA: TGTGCCAGCACCCCGGGTGGAACAACGGGCTATGGCTACACCTTC. It specifies CASTPGGTTGYGYTF. The chain joins TRBV28 to TRBJ1-2; D is unresolved. This CDR3 has 15 residues. Germline CDR1 and CDR2: MDHEN and SYDVKM. Trimming took off 7 bases at V and 4 bases at J, with 19 bases between the two ends.

This clonotype was detected ten times or more. The rearrangement joins TRBV4-3 to TRBJ2-6, with TRBD2 as a possible D gene (5 bases). In germline, CDR1 is LGHNA, CDR2 YSLEER. CDR3 size: 16 residues. V lost 5 bases and J 0 bases, leaving 11 bases between the germline ends. CDR3 sequence: CASSKQRGSGANVLTF. As DNA, the CDR3 is TGCGCCAGCAGCAAGCAACGGGGCTCTGGGGCCAACGTCCTGACTTTC.

This clonotype was observed many times. The J gene is TRBJ2-3, the V gene TRBV7-3; 8 bases fit TRBD2. Trimming cost V 2 bases and J 4 bases; bases outside gene matches: 5. CDR1 and CDR2 (germline): SGHTA, FQGTGA. The CDR3 is 15 residues long. The CDR3 sequence is CASSLDGRAADTQYF. The CDR3 nucleotides are TGTGCCAGCAGCTTAGACGGGAGGGCCGCAGATACGCAGTATTTT.

CDR3 coding DNA: TGTGCCAGCAGTTTTTCTGGGGCCGGGGAGCTGTTTTTT. This translates into CASSFSGAGELFF. The chain joins TRBV12-3 or TRBV12-4 to TRBJ2-2; no firm D call. This CDR3 contains 13 residues. Trimming left V 3 bases short and J 6 bases short, with 8 bases between.

This clonotype has a handful of counts. The rearrangement links TRBV7-3 to TRBJ2-1, with D possibly TRBD2 on 6 matching bases. The CDR3 consists of 13 residues. Germline CDR1 SGHTA, CDR2 FQGTGA. Trimming took 5 bases from V and 6 from J, leaving 11 bases between them. The CDR3 DNA reads TGTGCCAGCAGCCCCGGGACTTCCAATGAGCAGTTCTTC. This encodes CASSPGTSNEQFF.

This clonotype was observed at least ten times. The chain couples TRBV12-3 or TRBV12-4 to TRBJ1-1; D possibly corresponds to TRBD1 (5 bases). Trimming took 7 bases from V and 7 from J, leaving 13 bases between them. CDR3 size: 12 residues. The CDR3 DNA reads as TGTGCCAGCACCTCCGGGACGTTTGAAGCTTTCTTT. As protein: CASTSGTFEAFF.